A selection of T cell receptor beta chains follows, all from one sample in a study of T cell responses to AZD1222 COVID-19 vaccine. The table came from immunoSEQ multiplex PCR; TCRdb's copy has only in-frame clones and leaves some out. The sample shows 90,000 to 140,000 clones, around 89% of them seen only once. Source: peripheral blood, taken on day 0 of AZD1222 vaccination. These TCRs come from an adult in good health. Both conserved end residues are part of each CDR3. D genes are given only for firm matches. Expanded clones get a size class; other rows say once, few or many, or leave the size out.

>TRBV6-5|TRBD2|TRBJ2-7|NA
CASSYSGLAGPYEQYF
TGTGCCAGCAGTTATTCAGGACTAGCGGGACCATACGAGCAGTACTTC
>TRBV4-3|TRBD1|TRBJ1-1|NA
CASSQDSGGNTEAFF
TGCGCCAGCAGCCAAGATTCAGGGGGGAACACTGAAGCTTTCTTT
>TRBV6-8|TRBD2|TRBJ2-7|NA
CASSDGLAGSYEQYF
TGTGCCAGCAGTGATGGACTAGCGGGCTCCTACGAGCAGTACTTC
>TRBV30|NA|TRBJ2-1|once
CAWSVSINEQFF
TGTGCCTGGAGTGTATCCATCAATGAGCAGTTCTTC
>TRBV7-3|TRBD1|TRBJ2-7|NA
CASSLTGQGFNEQYF
TGTGCCAGCAGCTTAACGGGACAGGGGTTTAACGAGCAGTACTTC
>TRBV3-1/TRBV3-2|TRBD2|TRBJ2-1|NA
CASSQDLAEVPFF
TGTGCCAGCAGCCAAGACCTAGCGGAAGTACCGTTCTTC
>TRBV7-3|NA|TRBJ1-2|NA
CASSLNSLDGYTF
TGTGCCAGCAGCTTAAACAGCCTAGATGGCTACACCTTC
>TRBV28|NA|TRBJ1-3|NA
CASCFGSRVSTIYF
TGTGCCAGTTGCTTCGGTTCTCGCGTGAGCACCATATATTTT
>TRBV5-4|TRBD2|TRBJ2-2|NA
CAGTLAGVTTGELFF
TGTGCCGGTACATTAGCGGGAGTTACCACCGGGGAGCTGTTTTTT
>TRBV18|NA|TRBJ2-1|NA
CASSPLFRDLGEQFF
TGTGCCAGCTCACCCCTTTTTCGCGACCTCGGTGAGCAGTTCTTC
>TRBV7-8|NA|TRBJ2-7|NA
CASSLERIYEQYF
TGTGCCAGCAGCTTGGAGCGGATTTACGAGCAGTACTTC
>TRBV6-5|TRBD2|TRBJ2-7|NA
CASSYSKASGSYEQYF
TGTGCCAGCAGTTACTCGAAGGCTAGCGGGAGCTACGAGCAGTACTTC
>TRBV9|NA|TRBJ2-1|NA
CASSVGTSSYNEQFF
TGTGCCAGCAGCGTAGGTACCAGCTCCTACAATGAGCAGTTCTTC
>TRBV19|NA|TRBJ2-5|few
CASSILGAQETQYF
TGTGCCAGTAGTATATTGGGGGCCCAAGAGACCCAGTACTTC
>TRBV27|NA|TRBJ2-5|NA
CASRGRGIQETQYF
TGTGCCAGCAGGGGTCGCGGGATCCAAGAGACCCAGTACTTC
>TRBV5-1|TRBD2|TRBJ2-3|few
CASSRQRGDTQYF
TGCGCCAGCAGTAGGCAGCGGGGAGATACGCAGTATTTT
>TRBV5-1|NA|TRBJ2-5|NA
CASSVSQGRETQYF
TGCGCCAGCAGCGTCTCACAGGGGAGGGAGACCCAGTACTTC
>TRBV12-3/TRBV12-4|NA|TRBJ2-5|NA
CASSLKETQYF
TGTGCCAGCAGCCTTAAAGAGACCCAGTACTTC
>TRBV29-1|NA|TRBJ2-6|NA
CSVSSGANVLTF
TGCAGCGTAAGCTCTGGGGCCAACGTCCTGACTTTC
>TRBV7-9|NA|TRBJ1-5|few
CASSLESRPQHF
TGTGCCAGCAGCTTAGAGTCCCGGCCCCAGCATTTT
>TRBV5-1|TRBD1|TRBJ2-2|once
CASSPGQGDTGELFF
TGCGCCAGCAGCCCGGGACAGGGGGACACCGGGGAGCTGTTTTTT
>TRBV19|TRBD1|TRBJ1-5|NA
CASSGQGDQPQHF
TGTGCCAGTAGTGGACAGGGGGATCAGCCCCAGCATTTT
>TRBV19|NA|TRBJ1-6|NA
CASTDYNSPLHF
TGTGCCAGTACCGACTATAATTCACCCCTCCACTTT
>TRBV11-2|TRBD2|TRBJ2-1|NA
CASRPSGGGQDNEQFF
TGTGCCAGCAGGCCAAGTGGGGGAGGGCAAGACAATGAGCAGTTCTTC
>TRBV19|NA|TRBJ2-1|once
CASSIGAYNEQFF
TGTGCCAGTAGTATCGGGGCCTACAATGAGCAGTTCTTC
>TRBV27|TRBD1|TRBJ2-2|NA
CASSFTGGGGELFF
TGTGCCAGCAGTTTTACAGGGGGTGGCGGGGAGCTGTTTTTT
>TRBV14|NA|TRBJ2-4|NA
CASSQGEDSLRYKNIQYF
TGTGCCAGCAGCCAAGGAGAGGACAGCCTTCGGTACAAAAACATTCAGTACTTC
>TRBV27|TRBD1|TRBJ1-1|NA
CASSPIGQGGLNTEAFF
TGTGCCAGCAGTCCAATAGGACAGGGGGGGCTGAACACTGAAGCTTTCTTT
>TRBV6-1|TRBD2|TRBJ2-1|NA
CASSVSPGTSANEQFF
TGTGCCAGCAGTGTATCCCCCGGGACTAGCGCTAATGAGCAGTTCTTC
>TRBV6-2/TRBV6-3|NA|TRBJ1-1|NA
CASSYFGQSNTEAFF
TGTGCCAGCAGTTACTTCGGGCAGAGTAACACTGAAGCTTTCTTT
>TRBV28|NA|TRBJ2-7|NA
CASSPREIYEQYF
TGTGCCAGCAGTCCCCGGGAGATATACGAGCAGTACTTC
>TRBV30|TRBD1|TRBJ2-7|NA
CAWRPPDRGHEQYF
TGTGCCTGGAGGCCGCCGGACAGGGGCCACGAGCAGTACTTC
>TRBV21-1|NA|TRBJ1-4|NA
CASSKKVAPSSATNEKLFF
TGTGCCAGCAGCAAAAAGGTTGCTCCCTCATCGGCAACTAATGAAAAACTGTTTTTT
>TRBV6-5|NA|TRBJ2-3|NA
CATRWGEESDTQYF
TGTGCCACCCGTTGGGGGGAGGAATCAGATACGCAGTATTTT
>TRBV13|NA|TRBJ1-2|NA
CASSLNAGSNYGYTF
TGTGCCAGCAGCTTAAATGCCGGATCTAACTATGGCTACACCTTC
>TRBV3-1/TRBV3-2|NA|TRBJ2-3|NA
CASSPSSGTDTQYF
TGTGCCAGCAGCCCCAGCAGCGGCACAGATACGCAGTATTTT
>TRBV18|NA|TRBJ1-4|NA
CASSPGEKLFF
TGTGCCAGCTCACCAGGAGAAAAACTGTTTTTT
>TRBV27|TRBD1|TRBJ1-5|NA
CASRGQGAGQPQHF
TGTGCCAGCAGGGGACAGGGGGCTGGTCAGCCCCAGCATTTT
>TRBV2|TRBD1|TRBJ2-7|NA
CATSGQGIMVGEQYF
TGTGCCACCTCGGGACAGGGCATAATGGTCGGCGAGCAGTACTTC
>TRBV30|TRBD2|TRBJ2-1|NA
CAWSLGGAGVDYNEQFF
TGTGCCTGGAGCTTGGGAGGAGCGGGAGTGGACTACAATGAGCAGTTCTTC
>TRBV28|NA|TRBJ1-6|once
CASSEYNSPLHF
TGTGCCAGCAGTGAATATAATTCACCCCTCCACTTT